This T cell receptor (beta chain) emerged from a study of Tregs in tolerant kidney transplant recipients. TCRdb's table, derived via immunoSEQ multiplex PCR, lists solely in-frame clones and lacks some. The table records tens of thousands of clones, less than 90% of them present only once. Trimming took off 0 bases at V and 7 bases at J, with 10 bases between the two ends. The CDR3 runs 13 residues. Germline V gives CDR1 SGHRS, CDR2 YFSETQ. CD4+CD25+CD127- Tregs, CD4+CD25- non-Tregs, CD4 and CD8 cells were sorted. Study findings and constraints: Changing PCR primers prevented nucleotide comparison between some patients' samples. The small number of patients limits these findings pending further validation.

This clone was detected once. Its target is unknown. This TCR derives from a human donor who received a combined kidney and bone marrow transplant. The V and J genes are TRBV5-1 and TRBJ1-2; D may be TRBD1 (5 bases). Specimen: CD4+ T cells from blood, collected before the transplant. This chain's CDR3 is CASSLAQGGGYTF. In DNA, the CDR3 is TGCGCCAGCAGCTTGGCCCAGGGTGGTGGCTACACCTTC.